The 11 T cell receptor beta chains listed next were all sequenced from one sample in a study of blood T cell repertoires in COVID-19 (dated by TCRdb to 2019 to 2021). Library preparation was by the immunoSEQ multiplex PCR assay. TCRdb stores this immuneACCESS table with in-frame sequences only. Part of the clones is absent; in the studies checked, under half of the shortfall reflects unresolved V genes, and no reason is known for the rest. Present in this sample are roughly 57,000 clones, roughly 70% of which were seen just once. The biggest ten clones account for approximately 13% of the sample. The sample was peripheral blood. Receptors were obtained from a woman aged 70-85 years with acute or convalescent COVID-19.

The V gene is TRBV7-2, the J gene TRBJ1-2, with no clear D. CDR1 is SGHTA and CDR2 is FQGNSA in the germline V gene. V dropped 5 bases and J dropped 4 bases, with 17 bases sitting between them. This CDR3 region has 15 residues. The chain's CDR3 is CASSPKTVAVYGYTF. As DNA, the CDR3 is TGTGCCAGCAGCCCTAAAACAGTAGCGGTCTATGGCTACACCTTC. The full variable domain, with the rest looked up from reference TRBV7-2 and TRBJ1-2, is GAGVSQSPSNKVTEKGKDVELRCDPISGHTALYWYRQSLGQGLEFLIYFQGNSAPDKSGLPSDRFSAERTGGSVSTLTIQRTQQEDSAVYLCASSPKTVAVYGYTFGSGTRLTVV.

Written as DNA, the CDR3 is TGTGCCAGCAGCTCCACAGGGGATAATTCACCCCTCCACTTT. Translation gives CASSSTGDNSPLHF. The V and J genes are TRBV3-1 (or the pseudogene TRBV3-2) and TRBJ1-6, with 7 bases lining up with TRBD1. The CDR3 has 14 residues. Germline CDR1 and CDR2: LGHDT and YNNKEL (reference sequence). Trimming took 5 bases from V and 5 from J; bases not matched to a gene: 3.

The chain couples TRBV7-9 to TRBJ1-1; unclear D gene. V shed 0 bases and J shed 1 base, with 9 bases lying between them. CDR1 is SEHNR, CDR2 FQNEAQ, per germline (reference sequence). The CDR3 is made up of 15 amino acids. CDR3 residues: CASSLAFGQNTEAFF. Written as DNA, the CDR3 is TGTGCCAGCAGCTTAGCGTTTGGGCAGAACACTGAAGCTTTCTTT.

The gene calls are TRBV2 and TRBJ2-5; 8 bases line up with TRBD2. This CDR3 has 17 amino acids. CDR1 is SNHLY and CDR2 is FYNNEI in the germline V gene. Trimming at V came to 4 bases and at J to 5 bases, leaving 15 bases not matched to a gene. CDR3 nucleotide sequence: TGTGCCAGCAGTGGAGGGGGACCCGGGACTAGAAGCGAGACCCAGTACTTC. It is translated as CASSGGGPGTRSETQYF. The full variable domain, in which reference TRBV2 and TRBJ2-5 provide the parts outside the CDR3, is EPEVTQTPSHQVTQMGQEVILRCVPISNHLYFYWYRQILGQKVEFLVSFYNNEISEKSEIFDDQFSVERPDGSNFTLKIRSTKLEDSAMYFCASSGGGPGTRSETQYFGPGTRLLVL.

The V gene is TRBV7-9, the J gene TRBJ1-3; TRBD1 agrees at 10 bases. The CDR3 is made up of 16 amino acids. Germline assignment: CDR1 SEHNR and CDR2 FQNEAQ (reference sequence). V shed 3 bases and J 3 bases; nucleotides not matched to a gene: 5. The CDR3 spells CASSFKGTGVGNTIYF. The CDR3 DNA reads TGTGCCAGCAGCTTTAAAGGGACAGGGGTTGGAAACACCATATATTTT.

V usage is TRBV18 and J usage is TRBJ1-5, with a possible D match to TRBD1 (5 bases). The V and J ends lost 2 bases and 0 bases respectively, with 8 bases between them. The CDR3 length is 15 residues. The germline CDR1 and CDR2 sequences are KGHSH and LQKENI. In DNA, the CDR3 is TGTGCCAGCTCACCAGGAGGGGATAGCAATCAGCCCCAGCATTTT. Protein product: CASSPGGDSNQPQHF.

The rearrangement links TRBV5-1 to TRBJ1-4, with D possibly being TRBD1 (5 bases). The CDR3 extends over 15 amino acids. Trimming removed 3 bases at V and 0 bases at J, with 9 bases between. Germline V CDR1 and CDR2: SGHRS, YFSETQ. The CDR3 DNA reads as TGCGCCAGCAGCTCCACAGGTTCAACTAATGAAAAACTGTTTTTT. Translation: CASSSTGSTNEKLFF.

The chain carries TRBV18 and TRBJ1-1; maybe TRBD1 (6 bases). Germline lookup yields CDR1 KGHSH and CDR2 LQKENI. V was clipped by 3 bases and J by 5 bases, with 22 bases between them. This CDR3 contains 17 residues. CDR3 in amino acids: CASSPSPGTYSGTEAFF. The CDR3 DNA reads TGTGCCAGCTCACCGTCTCCCGGGACATACTCGGGGACTGAAGCTTTCTTT.

This chain connects TRBV29-1 to TRBJ1-5; a possible D gene is TRBD1 (6 bases). Per the germline V gene, CDR1 is SQVTM and CDR2 is ANQGSEA. The length of the CDR3 is 17 residues. Trimming took off 7 bases at V and 1 base at J, with 23 bases between the two ends. Here the CDR3 DNA reads TGCAGCGCCCGAACCTCCGGTGGGGGCGGAAGCAATCAGCCCCAGCATTTT. Encoded protein: CSARTSGGGGSNQPQHF.

This sequence joins TRBV7-3 and TRBJ2-1, with a weak D call TRBD2 (5 bases). V lost 4 bases and J 1 base, leaving 17 bases between the germline ends. Germline CDR1 SGHTA, CDR2 FQGTGA. CDR3 size: 17 residues. CDR3 sequence (DNA): TGTGCCAGCAGCTCCTCCCTCGCGGGTCCGTCCTACAATGAGCAGTTCTTC. Protein sequence: CASSSSLAGPSYNEQFF.

The chain couples TRBV10-1 to TRBJ1-1; TRBD1 matches 7 bases. The germline CDR1 and CDR2 sequences are WNHNN and SYGVQD (reference sequence). V was clipped by 8 bases and J by 10 bases; unmatched bases: 7. This CDR3 is 11 amino acids long. The DNA of the CDR3 is TGCGCCAGCGCTCAGGGGGAAGGAGCTTTCTTT. Amino acid sequence: CASAQGEGAFF.